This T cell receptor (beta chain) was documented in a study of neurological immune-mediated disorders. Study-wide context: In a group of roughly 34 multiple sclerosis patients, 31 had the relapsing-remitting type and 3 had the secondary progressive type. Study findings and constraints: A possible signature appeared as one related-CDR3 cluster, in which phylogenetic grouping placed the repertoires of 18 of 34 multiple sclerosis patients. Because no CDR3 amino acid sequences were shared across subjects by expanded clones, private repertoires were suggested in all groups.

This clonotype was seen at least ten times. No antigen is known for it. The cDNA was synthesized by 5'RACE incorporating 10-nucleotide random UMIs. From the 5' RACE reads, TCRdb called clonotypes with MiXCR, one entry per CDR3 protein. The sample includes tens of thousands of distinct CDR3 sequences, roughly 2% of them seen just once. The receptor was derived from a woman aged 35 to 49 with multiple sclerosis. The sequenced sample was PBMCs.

The CDR3 loop is CASSEAPGRGTQYF. CDR3 bases: TGTGCCAGCAGTGAAGCGCCAGGGAGGGGTACGCAGTATTTT. This chain uses TRBV2 with TRBJ2-3; 7 nucleotides line up with TRBD2. V lost 0 bases, J lost 8 bases, and 5 bases stayed unmatched. The CDR3 length is 14 residues. From germline, CDR1 is SNHLY and CDR2 FYNNEI.